These 7 T cell receptor beta chains came from one sample sequenced in a study of blood T cell repertoires in COVID-19. Profiled with immunoSEQ multiplex PCR; TCRdb holds only in-frame clones, not every one. The sample holds around 130,000 clones; just under 90% are singletons and the top ten take roughly 9.6%. Input material: peripheral blood. Receptors were obtained from a woman older than 75 with acute or convalescent COVID-19.

V is TRBV20-1 and J is TRBJ2-7; 9 nucleotides line up with TRBD1. Per germline, CDR1 DFQATT and CDR2 SNEGSKA (reference sequence). After removal of 3 bases from V and 2 bases from J, the junction contained 5 bases not matched to a gene. The CDR3 is 14 residues long. CDR3 coding DNA: TGCAGTGCTAGTCGGACAGGGGAGGCCTACGAGCAGTACTTC. Translating gives CSASRTGEAYEQYF.

This clone was detected once. The chain carries TRBV9 and TRBJ1-1; D is perhaps TRBD1 (5 bases). Trimming left V 0 bases short and J 1 base short, with 7 bases between. This CDR3 comprises 14 residues. Germline loops: CDR1 SGDLS, CDR2 YYNGEE. CDR3 protein: CASSVGGANTEAFF. The CDR3 DNA reads TGTGCCAGCAGCGTAGGGGGCGCGAACACTGAAGCTTTCTTT.

This chain connects TRBV3-1 (or the pseudogene TRBV3-2) to TRBJ1-2; D call uncertain. CDR3 length: 13 amino acids. Trimming removed 1 base from V and 4 bases from J, with 7 bases in between. The germline gives CDR1 LGHDT, CDR2 YNNKEL (reference sequence). DNA for the CDR3: TGTGCCAGCAGCCAAGGAACAGTCTATGGCTACACCTTC. Its protein is CASSQGTVYGYTF.

In its sample, this clone was seen a few times. The chain carries TRBV5-4 and TRBJ1-1; the D gene is possibly TRBD1 (5 bases). The V gene's germline CDR1 is SGHNT and CDR2 YYREEE (reference sequence). The CDR3 runs 16 residues. V dropped 0 bases and J dropped 4 bases, with 16 bases sitting between them. The CDR3 DNA reads as TGTGCCAGCAGCTTGGTAAGGGCAGGGCGAGGCACTGAAGCTTTCTTT. It specifies CASSLVRAGRGTEAFF.

The V gene is TRBV7-2, the J gene TRBJ1-4; no reliable D call. This CDR3 is 14 amino acids long. Germline-derived CDR1 and CDR2 are SGHTA and FQGNSA. With 3 bases removed from V and 1 base from J, the gap between germline ends came to 6 bases. The chain's CDR3 is CASSLSGTNEKLFF. The CDR3 nucleotides read TGTGCCAGCAGCTTGAGCGGAACTAATGAAAAACTGTTTTTT.

The chain employs TRBV3-1 (or the pseudogene TRBV3-2) and TRBJ1-2; D is uncertain. CDR3 length: 15 residues. Germline V lookup: CDR1 LGHDT, CDR2 YNNKEL (reference sequence). V was pared by 1 base and J by 3 bases, with 12 bases between. For the CDR3, the DNA is TGTGCCAGCAGCCAAGGGTTTCAGGAAGACTATGGCTACACCTTC. It specifies CASSQGFQEDYGYTF.

This rearrangement joins TRBV6-5 to TRBJ2-5; possibly TRBD1 for D (5 bases). The CDR3 has 14 amino acids. The germline CDR1 and CDR2 sequences are MNHEY and SVGAGI. V lost 4 bases, J lost 5 bases, and 14 bases lay in between. The CDR3 DNA reads TGTGCCAGCAGTTCGCCAGGGTCCGGGGAGACCCAGTACTTC. Its protein is CASSSPGSGETQYF.